The 25 T cell receptor beta chains presented below share a single source sample, sequenced in a study of T-cell reconstitution after alpha-beta-depleted transplantation in children. For TCRbeta, the library was prepared with unique molecular identifiers. TCRdb reprocessed the PCR reads with MiXCR, giving one entry per CDR3 protein. The data contain fewer than 750,000 distinct CDR3 sequences, under 30% of them seen just once; the ten biggest clones take up 11% to 15%. The sample was PBMCs, mostly from graft donor cells, taken 360 days after TCRalphabeta/CD19-depleted stem cell transplant. These receptors came from a boy less than two years old who had a stem cell transplant for acute myeloid leukemia, so the T cells may come from the graft donor.

This chain uses TRBV29-1 with TRBJ2-2; D remains ambiguous. CDR1 is SQVTM, CDR2 ANQGSEA, per germline. The germline V and J ends were trimmed by 5 bases and 4 bases, with 8 bases remaining between them. This CDR3 is built from 12 residues. CDR3 coding DNA: TGCAGCGTTATCAGAGCCACCGGGGAGCTGTTTTTT. Its translation: CSVIRATGELFF.

This clonotype is a singleton in its sample. V is TRBV11-2 and J is TRBJ2-1; 7 bases fit TRBD2. V gave up 7 bases and J gave up 1 base; unmatched junction bases: 7. Germline CDR1 and CDR2: SGHAT and FQNNGV. This CDR3 contains 15 residues. CDR3 sequence reads: CASTLQRGSYNEQFF. The CDR3 DNA is TGTGCCAGCACCCTTCAGCGGGGTTCCTACAATGAGCAGTTCTTC.

This chain joins TRBV20-1 and TRBJ1-1; tentatively, D is TRBD1 (5 bases). Germline CDR1 is DFQATT and CDR2 is SNEGSKA (reference sequence). Deletions cut 5 bases from V and 5 bases from J, with 18 bases between. This CDR3 region has 14 residues. CDR3 sequence reads: CSAGGAGLWTEAFF. The CDR3 bases are TGCAGTGCTGGAGGGGCAGGACTTTGGACTGAAGCTTTCTTT.

This clonotype was recorded many times. The chain carries TRBV7-9 and TRBJ2-3, with 8 bases matching TRBD2. Trimming removed 5 bases from V and 1 base from J; junction bases left unmatched: 5. There are 15 residues in the CDR3. CDR1 and CDR2 (germline): SEHNR, FQNEAQ (reference sequence). CDR3 coding DNA: TGTGCCAGCAGCCCAGTGCGGGGGGGCACAGATACGCAGTATTTT. It is translated as CASSPVRGGTDTQYF.

As to this clonotype: One base away lies a much larger clone, so this may be a sequencing read error. CDR3 in amino acids: CSVATVDQQYF. As DNA, the CDR3 is TGCAGCGTCGCCACGGTCGACCAGCAGTACTTC. The chain recombines TRBV29-1 with TRBJ2-7, with D unclear. Germline CDR1 SQVTM, CDR2 ANQGSEA. The CDR3 spans 11 residues. V shed 6 bases and J shed 8 bases, with 14 bases lying between them.

In its sample, this clonotype was seen many times. J is TRBJ2-1 and V is TRBV18; 7 bases are shared with TRBD1. CDR3 size: 14 residues. Germline loops: CDR1 KGHSH, CDR2 LQKENI. The J segment lost 9 bases and the V segment lost 3 bases, leaving 8 bases of the junction unmatched. This CDR3 reads CASSPYLQGSEQFF. CDR3 in DNA: TGTGCCAGCTCACCGTACCTACAGGGGAGTGAGCAGTTCTTC. Looking up the rest from reference TRBV18 and TRBJ2-1 gives the full variable domain: NAGVMQNPRHLVRRRGQEARLRCSPMKGHSHVYWYRQLPEEGLKFMVYLQKENIIDESGMPKERFSAEFPKEGPSILRIQQVVRGDSAAYFCASSPYLQGSEQFFGPGTRLTVL.

The CDR3 is CASSYFGLGDLNQPQHF. Written as DNA, the CDR3 is TGTGCCAGCAGCTACTTTGGGTTAGGGGACTTAAATCAGCCCCAGCATTTT. This chain joins TRBV7-2 and TRBJ1-5, with D possibly being TRBD1 (5 bases). CDR3 length: 17 amino acids. Trimming pared 4 bases from V and 4 bases from J, leaving 20 bases between. The germline V gene encodes CDR1 SGHTA and CDR2 FQGNSA.

This clonotype has just a few counts. V usage is TRBV4-3 and J usage is TRBJ2-1; tentatively, D is TRBD1 or TRBD2 (6 bases each). This CDR3 region has 13 residues. Germline V gene lookup returns CDR1 LGHNA and CDR2 YSLEER. V lost 3 bases, J lost 6 bases, and 9 bases lay in between. CDR3 nucleotide sequence: TGCGCCAGCAGCCAGGAGGGGGGCAATGAGCAGTTCTTC. Translating it yields CASSQEGGNEQFF.

This clonotype is a singleton in its sample. This chain joins TRBV12-3 or TRBV12-4 and TRBJ2-7, with D possibly matching TRBD1 (5 bases). The length of the CDR3 is 15 residues. The V end was cut by 3 bases, the J end by 2 bases, with 14 bases between. CDR3 sequence: CASSLGQLMAYEQYF. The DNA of the CDR3 is TGTGCCAGCAGTTTGGGGCAGTTGATGGCCTACGAGCAGTACTTC.

This rearrangement joins TRBV20-1 to TRBJ2-1; TRBD1 or TRBD2 may be the D gene (5 bases each). Germline CDR1 is DFQATT and CDR2 is SNEGSKA (reference sequence). CDR3 length equals 15 residues. V was pared by 3 bases and J by 2 bases, with 14 bases between. CDR3 sequence (DNA): TGCAGTGCTAGCCGGGACGGTCCCCCCTACAATGAGCAGTTCTTC. Translating gives CSASRDGPPYNEQFF.

J is TRBJ2-3 and V is TRBV12-5; D uncertain. V lost 6 bases, J lost 0 bases, and 13 bases lay in between. Germline V lookup: CDR1 LGHNT, CDR2 FRNRAP. The CDR3 covers 15 residues. The CDR3 is CASGPRHISTDTQYF. CDR3 sequence (DNA): TGTGCTAGTGGCCCCCGACATATTAGCACAGATACGCAGTATTTT.

The V and J genes are TRBV20-1 and TRBJ2-1; 8 nucleotides line up with TRBD2. The CDR3 loop spans 15 amino acids. Germline loops: CDR1 DFQATT, CDR2 SNEGSKA (reference sequence). The ends lost 6 bases at V and 4 bases at J; junction bases unmatched: 11. In DNA form, the CDR3 reads TGCAGTGCCCCCCCGGCTACTAGCGGATACAATGAGCAGTTCTTC. It yields the protein CSAPPATSGYNEQFF.

The chain has TRBV5-1 and TRBJ2-1; D ambiguous. Per the germline V gene, CDR1 is SGHRS and CDR2 is YFSETQ. V was cut by 2 bases and J by 1 base, with 7 bases left in between. The CDR3 spans 14 residues. The CDR3 coding sequence is TGCGCCAGCAGCTTTTCGTATTCCTACAATGAGCAGTTCTTC. Encoded protein: CASSFSYSYNEQFF. Looking up the rest from reference TRBV5-1 and TRBJ2-1 gives the full variable domain: KAGVTQTPRYLIKTRGQQVTLSCSPISGHRSVSWYQQTPGQGLQFLFEYFSETQRNKGNFPGRFSGRQFSNSRSEMNVSTLELGDSALYLCASSFSYSYNEQFFGPGTRLTVL.

The chain uses TRBV3-1 and TRBJ2-7, with D perhaps TRBD1 or TRBD2 (5 bases each). The CDR3 consists of 12 residues. V was shortened by 3 bases and J by 7 bases, with 10 bases between the two germline ends. Germline V CDR1 and CDR2: LGHDT, YNNKEL (reference sequence). In nucleotides, the CDR3 is TGTGCCAGCAGCCATAGGGGACGGGAGCAGTACGTC. This gives the protein CASSHRGREQYV.

The chain combines TRBV12-3 or TRBV12-4 with TRBJ2-3; D is uncertain. This CDR3 has 16 amino acids. Between the trimmed V and J ends, which lost 6 bases and 5 bases, there was a span of 21 bases. The CDR3 loop reads CASSPPRPQPRDTQYF. Written as DNA, the CDR3 is TGTGCCAGCAGCCCCCCGAGGCCGCAGCCCAGAGATACGCAGTATTTT.

This chain uses TRBV20-1 with TRBJ1-1; D not resolved. V shed 3 bases and J shed 2 bases, with 13 bases lying between them. CDR3 length: 14 amino acids. In germline, CDR1 is DFQATT, CDR2 SNEGSKA (reference sequence). The CDR3 DNA sequence: TGCAGTGCTAGTGCGGTACGGCGAAACACTGAAGCTTTCTTT. It yields the protein CSASAVRRNTEAFF.

V is TRBV12-3 or TRBV12-4 and J is TRBJ2-1; D gene unclear. There are 13 residues in the CDR3. V lost 1 base and J 13 bases, leaving 14 bases between the germline ends. CDR3 in amino acids: CASSLGRRPTQFF. CDR3 in DNA: TGTGCCAGCAGTTTAGGAAGGCGTCCCACACAGTTCTTC.

This clonotype was picked up a small number of times. This chain connects TRBV5-1 to TRBJ2-7; 7 bases line up with TRBD1. J was trimmed by 5 bases and V by 3 bases; bases with no gene match: 8. In germline, CDR1 is SGHRS, CDR2 YFSETQ. The CDR3 is 14 amino acids. This CDR3 is CASSSKTGRNEQYF. The DNA of the CDR3 is TGCGCCAGCAGCTCCAAGACAGGGAGAAACGAGCAGTACTTC. The whole variable domain, remainder taken from reference TRBV5-1 and TRBJ2-7, is KAGVTQTPRYLIKTRGQQVTLSCSPISGHRSVSWYQQTPGQGLQFLFEYFSETQRNKGNFPGRFSGRQFSNSRSEMNVSTLELGDSALYLCASSSKTGRNEQYFGPGTRLTVT.

The V gene is TRBV6-1, the J gene TRBJ2-2; 7 bases map to TRBD2. Germline V lookup: CDR1 MNHNS, CDR2 SASEGT. Germline trimming cut 8 bases from V and 1 base from J; bases unmatched to any gene: 7. The CDR3 runs to 15 residues. CDR3 loop: CASSGGRENTGELFF. CDR3 DNA: TGTGCCAGCTCCGGTGGGAGGGAGAACACCGGGGAGCTGTTTTTT.

The chain has TRBV5-8 and TRBJ2-7; D gene ambiguous. The CDR3 has 13 residues. V shed 3 bases and J shed 6 bases, with 13 bases lying between them. Germline V gene sequence: CDR1 SGHTS, CDR2 YDEGEE. The CDR3 loop reads CASSWRLGGEQYV. Written as DNA, the CDR3 is TGTGCCAGCAGCTGGAGATTGGGTGGCGAGCAGTACGTC.

The V call is TRBV12-5, the J call TRBJ2-3, with 9 bases identical to TRBD2. J lost 0 bases, V lost 0 bases, and 4 bases had no gene match. Germline V gene data show CDR1 as LGHNT and CDR2 as FRNRAP. The CDR3 is 17 residues long. Written as DNA, the CDR3 is TGTGCTAGTGGTTTGGTAGCCCTAGCGGGGAGCACAGATACGCAGTATTTT. Its translation is CASGLVALAGSTDTQYF.

The J gene is TRBJ1-1, the V gene TRBV14; D is undetermined. The CDR3 has 13 amino acids. The V end was cut by 1 base, the J end by 3 bases, with 6 bases between. Germline CDR1 and CDR2: SGHDN and FVKESK. The CDR3, as DNA: TGTGCCAGCAGCCAAGTTATCCACACTGAAGCTTTCTTT. Translation gives CASSQVIHTEAFF.

The chain joins TRBV12-3 or TRBV12-4 to TRBJ2-2, with D perhaps matching TRBD2 (5 bases). This CDR3 contains 13 residues. V was cut by 6 bases and J by 6 bases, with 11 bases left in between. Written as DNA, the CDR3 is TGTGCCAGCAGGGGAATGAGGGCCGGGGAGCTGTTTTTT. Translated: CASRGMRAGELFF.

CDR3 DNA sequence: TGTGCCATCTGTTTGACGACGGGTCAGCCCCAGCATTTT. Translating gives CAICLTTGQPQHF. The gene calls are TRBV3-1 and TRBJ1-5; D gene uncertain. Trimming removed 10 bases from V and 6 bases from J, with 16 bases in between. The CDR3 is 13 residues long. Germline CDR1 is LGHDT and CDR2 is YNNKEL (reference sequence).

This clonotype was seen ten or more times. This sequence joins TRBV4-3 and TRBJ2-6, with TRBD2 as a possible D gene (5 bases). The germline V and J ends were trimmed by 0 bases and 2 bases, with 14 bases remaining between them. Germline V lookup: CDR1 LGHNA, CDR2 YSLEER. The CDR3 runs 18 residues. CDR3 nucleotide sequence: TGCGCCAGCAGCCAAGATAACGGGATTGTAGCTGGGGCCAACGTCCTGACTTTC. Translation gives CASSQDNGIVAGANVLTF.